A single sample is the source of the 16 T cell receptor beta chains below, sequenced in a study of cytomegalovirus exposure and HLA in healthy donors (dated by TCRdb to between 2016 and 2019). The library was built by means of the immunoSEQ multiplex PCR assay. The multiplex PCR relied on a mix of 60 forward primers for TCR Vbeta segments and 13 reverse primers for TCR Jbeta segments. The table was pulled from immuneACCESS by TCRdb, which kept in-frame rearrangements only. Such tables lose some clones; where checked, under half of the loss comes from unresolved V genes, and the rest has no known cause. The sample profile shows about 200,000 clones; 65% to 85% of them were found once. About 1.7% of the sample lies in the top ten. The material sequenced was PBMCs. All receptors derive from a man aged 45 to 65 in good health and CMV-seronegative.

The chain recombines TRBV5-1 with TRBJ1-6, with D maybe TRBD1 (5 bases). Trimming removed 4 bases at V and 7 bases at J, with 15 bases between. Germline V gene sequence: CDR1 SGHRS, CDR2 YFSETQ. The length of the CDR3 is 15 residues. The CDR3 DNA sequence: TGCGCCAGCAGCCCGGCGGGACTCGTGAATTCACCCCTCCACTTT. Translation: CASSPAGLVNSPLHF. The full variable domain, in which reference TRBV5-1 and TRBJ1-6 provide the parts outside the CDR3, is KAGVTQTPRYLIKTRGQQVTLSCSPISGHRSVSWYQQTPGQGLQFLFEYFSETQRNKGNFPGRFSGRQFSNSRSEMNVSTLELGDSALYLCASSPAGLVNSPLHFGNGTRLTVT.

DNA of the CDR3: TGTGCCAGCTCAGCCTCCGGGACAGGGATATACGAGCAGTACTTC. This sequence encodes CASSASGTGIYEQYF. The V call is TRBV18, the J call TRBJ2-7; 9 nucleotides align to TRBD1. The CDR3 spans 15 residues. Trimming removed 5 bases from V and 4 bases from J; junction bases left unmatched: 9. CDR1 and CDR2 from the germline V gene are KGHSH and LQKENI. Full variable domain (rest looked up from reference TRBV18 and TRBJ2-7): NAGVMQNPRHLVRRRGQEARLRCSPMKGHSHVYWYRQLPEEGLKFMVYLQKENIIDESGMPKERFSAEFPKEGPSILRIQQVVRGDSAAYFCASSASGTGIYEQYFGPGTRLTVT.

This sequence joins TRBV7-8 and TRBJ2-7; TRBD1 agrees at 9 bases. V was clipped by 5 bases and J by 3 bases; unmatched bases: 5. CDR1 and CDR2 (germline): SGHVS, FQNEAQ. This CDR3 is built from 14 residues. The CDR3 loop reads CASSLTGGFYEQYF. The CDR3 region has the DNA TGTGCCAGCAGCCTGACAGGGGGTTTCTACGAGCAGTACTTC.

The chain carries TRBV25-1 and TRBJ2-7, with TRBD2 as a possible D gene (5 bases). V was cut by 5 bases and J by 6 bases, with 14 bases left in between. Germline-derived CDR1 and CDR2 are MGHDK and SYGVNS. This CDR3 is 13 amino acids long. The CDR3 loop reads CASSLAGVGEQYF. CDR3 nucleotide sequence: TGTGCCAGCAGTCTCGCCGGGGTTGGCGAGCAGTACTTC.

V is TRBV27 and J is TRBJ2-3; D may be TRBD1 (5 bases). CDR3 length: 16 amino acids. Trimming left V 5 bases short and J 0 bases short, with 15 bases between. Per germline, CDR1 MNHEY and CDR2 SMNVEV (reference sequence). This chain's CDR3 is CASSPQTVSSTDTQYF. CDR3 DNA sequence: TGTGCCAGCAGTCCTCAGACAGTCTCTAGCACAGATACGCAGTATTTT.

The chain is built from TRBV27 and TRBJ2-5; 7 bases agree with TRBD2. Germline-derived CDR1 and CDR2 are MNHEY and SMNVEV (reference sequence). CDR3 length: 18 amino acids. V gave up 10 bases and J gave up 5 bases; unmatched junction bases: 25. In DNA, the CDR3 is TGTGCCACTTCGGTTACCCGTCTAGCGGTCGGGAGTAAGGAGACCCAGTACTTC. Translating it yields CATSVTRLAVGSKETQYF.

The chain is built from TRBV6-5 and TRBJ1-5, with TRBD1 matching over 7 bases. Per germline, CDR1 MNHEY and CDR2 SVGAGI. The length of the CDR3 is 13 residues. Trimming at V came to 11 bases and at J to 4 bases, leaving 8 bases not matched to a gene. The CDR3 bases are TGTGCCGCAAGGGCAGGGGGGAATCAGCCCCAGCATTTT. Its protein product is CAARAGGNQPQHF.

CDR3 residues: CASSFDPRRDYSYEQYF. The CDR3, as DNA: TGTGCCAGCAGCTTCGACCCCCGACGGGATTACTCCTACGAGCAGTACTTC. The chain combines TRBV5-6 with TRBJ2-7, with D possibly being TRBD2 (5 bases). The CDR3 extends over 17 amino acids. Germline V lookup: CDR1 SGHDT, CDR2 YYEEEE. Deletions cut 2 bases from V and 0 bases from J, with 18 bases between.

The chain is built from TRBV5-6 and TRBJ2-5; no clear D. Gene TRBJ2-7 matches the end of the DNA better, so the J call may be wrong. Per germline, CDR1 SGHDT and CDR2 YYEEEE. The CDR3 extends over 11 amino acids. CDR3 DNA: TGTGCCAGCAGCTTGAGCCACGAGCAGTACTTC. It specifies CASSLSHEQYF.

The chain has TRBV6-4 and TRBJ2-5; 7 nucleotides align to TRBD2. Germline CDR1 and CDR2: MRHNA and SNTAGT. This CDR3 is 18 amino acids long. With V trimmed by 4 bases and J by 5 bases, 19 bases remained unmatched. The CDR3 spells CASSGVTRGRAIGETQYF. The DNA of the CDR3 is TGTGCCAGCAGTGGCGTCACGCGAGGGAGGGCCATTGGGGAGACCCAGTACTTC.

The J gene is TRBJ1-6, the V gene TRBV4-1; 11 nucleotides match TRBD1. The CDR3 loop spans 14 amino acids. Germline V gene sequence: CDR1 MGHRA, CDR2 YSYEKL. V lost 5 bases, J lost 8 bases, and 2 bases stayed unmatched. CDR3 coding DNA: TGCGCCAGCAGCGGGACAGGGGGTCATTCACCCCTCCACTTT. It is translated as CASSGTGGHSPLHF.

This chain uses TRBV5-4 with TRBJ1-5; D is uncertain. Germline V gene data show CDR1 as SGHNT and CDR2 as YYREEE (reference sequence). The CDR3 covers 13 residues. V lost 2 bases to trimming and J lost 3 bases, with 6 bases between them. CDR3 sequence: CASSFDNNQPQHF. For the CDR3, the DNA is TGTGCCAGCAGCTTCGACAACAATCAGCCCCAGCATTTT.

The chain links TRBV27 to TRBJ2-7; 7 nucleotides line up with TRBD2. The trim removed 0 bases at V and 0 bases at J, leaving 2 bases unmatched. This CDR3 has 15 residues. Germline CDR1 MNHEY, CDR2 SMNVEV (reference sequence). The CDR3 region is CASSLSRGSSYEQYF. Here the CDR3 DNA reads TGTGCCAGCAGTTTATCGCGCGGGAGCTCCTACGAGCAGTACTTC.

This clone was seen just once. The chain carries TRBV28 and TRBJ1-1, with TRBD1 matching 7 bases. Germline CDR1 is MDHEN and CDR2 is SYDVKM. J was trimmed by 3 bases and V by 3 bases; bases with no gene match: 7. The CDR3 has 15 amino acids. This chain's CDR3 is CASSFRGRRDTEAFF. CDR3 in DNA: TGTGCCAGCAGTTTCAGGGGGAGAAGGGACACTGAAGCTTTCTTT.

V usage is TRBV6-5 and J usage is TRBJ1-2; TRBD1 might be the D (5 bases). CDR3 size: 14 residues. Germline assignment: CDR1 MNHEY and CDR2 SVGAGI. The V and J ends lost 6 bases and 8 bases respectively, with 19 bases between them. In DNA form, the CDR3 reads TGTGCCAGCAGCTACAGTTATCCGGGGGAGGGCTACACCTTC. As protein: CASSYSYPGEGYTF.

This chain uses TRBV18 with TRBJ1-5; 10 positions match TRBD1. Trimming took 3 bases from V and 6 from J; bases not matched to a gene: 2. CDR3 length: 14 residues. Germline V gene sequence: CDR1 KGHSH, CDR2 LQKENI. Here the CDR3 reads CASSPTGGSQPQHF. The CDR3 bases are TGTGCCAGCTCACCGACAGGGGGCAGTCAGCCCCAGCATTTT.